This is a list of T cell receptor beta chains from one sample in a study of beta chain features in type 1 diabetes. Sequencing was performed with immunoSEQ multiplex PCR; in TCRdb, only in-frame clones are kept and a portion is missing. Of about 470,000 clones listed, approximately 31% are singletons. Sequenced material: naive CD4+ T cells from blood. These receptors were collected from a man aged 18 to 29 in good health. Each CDR3 is given with its conserved first and last residue. The D gene is left open where the match is weak. Some rows have no size entry. The others give once, few or many, or a class for an expanded clone.

J	D	size	V	CDR3	DNA
TRBJ2-2	.	.	TRBV7-2	CASSPGASVTGELFF	TGTGCCAGCAGCCCAGGGGCTAGCGTAACCGGGGAGCTGTTTTTT
TRBJ1-2	.	few	TRBV2	CASTGAAGPYNTF	TGTGCCAGCACCGGGGCCGCGGGGCCATATAACACCTTC
TRBJ1-2	.	.	TRBV7-9	CASSRGGGFDYGYTF	TGTGCCAGCAGCCGAGGTGGAGGCTTTGACTATGGCTACACCTTC
TRBJ2-3	TRBD2	few	TRBV18	CASSSSGPTDTQYF	TGTGCCAGCTCATCTAGCGGGCCCACAGATACGCAGTATTTT
TRBJ1-2	.	few	TRBV29-1	CSVSLVSGYTF	TGCAGCGTTTCCTTGGTATCTGGCTACACCTTC
TRBJ2-1	TRBD2	once	TRBV27	CASSLIRTSGRRYNEQFF	TGTGCCAGCAGTTTAATCCGGACTAGCGGGAGAAGGTACAATGAGCAGTTCTTC
TRBJ1-5	.	few	TRBV30	CAWSVSGTQPQHF	TGTGCCTGGAGTGTATCAGGGACTCAGCCCCAGCATTTT
TRBJ2-3	TRBD1	.	TRBV7-9	CASSHPGTGRYTQYF	TGTGCCAGCAGCCACCCCGGGACAGGGCGTTATACGCAGTATTTT
TRBJ2-7	.	few	TRBV29-1	CSVEGRQGQYF	TGCAGCGTTGAAGGTCGGCAGGGACAGTACTTC
TRBJ2-1	.	few	TRBV4-1	CASSQDLLRGWNEQFF	TGCGCCAGCAGCCAAGATCTCCTAAGGGGATGGAATGAGCAGTTCTTC
TRBJ2-3	TRBD2	.	TRBV10-3	CAITGTRSDTQYF	TGTGCCATCACCGGGACTAGATCAGATACGCAGTATTTT
TRBJ2-5	.	few	TRBV7-2	CASSFRRQETQYF	TGTGCCAGCAGCTTTAGACGGCAAGAGACCCAGTACTTC
TRBJ2-7	.	.	TRBV2	CASGNEQYF	TGTGCCAGCGGAAACGAGCAGTACTTC
TRBJ1-2	.	few	TRBV4-1	CASSQDSQMGRYTF	TGCGCCAGCAGCCAAGACTCTCAGATGGGGCGCTACACCTTC
TRBJ2-5	.	.	TRBV30	CAWSVQAGKETQYF	TGTGCCTGGAGTGTTCAGGCAGGGAAGGAGACCCAGTACTTC
TRBJ2-3	.	.	TRBV29-1	CSVSPSTDTQYF	TGCAGCGTTTCTCCTAGCACAGATACGCAGTATTTT
TRBJ1-5	TRBD1	.	TRBV30	CAWSLDRGQPQHF	TGTGCCTGGAGCCTGGACAGGGGGCAGCCCCAGCATTTT
TRBJ2-6	.	few	TRBV7-9	CASSLEGSGANVLTF	TGTGCCAGCAGCTTAGAGGGTTCTGGGGCCAACGTCCTGACTTTC
TRBJ2-7	.	.	TRBV7-6	CASSLGQGSDEQYF	TGTGCCAGCAGCTTAGGCCAGGGTAGCGACGAGCAGTACTTC
TRBJ2-7	.	few	TRBV23-1	CASLAGSEQYF	TGCGCCAGCCTCGCAGGGAGCGAGCAGTACTTC
TRBJ2-3	TRBD2	.	TRBV9	CASSGLAGESDTQYF	TGTGCCAGCAGCGGGTTAGCGGGAGAGTCAGATACGCAGTATTTT
TRBJ1-5	.	.	TRBV19	CASSPGAGNQPQHF	TGTGCCAGTAGTCCCGGGGCGGGGAACCAGCCCCAGCATTTT
TRBJ2-3	TRBD2	.	TRBV28	CASSPRGTSGRMDTQYF	TGTGCCAGCAGTCCGCGAGGGACTAGCGGGAGAATGGATACGCAGTATTTT
TRBJ2-3	.	.	TRBV27	CASSFKQYTDTQYF	TGTGCCAGCAGTTTTAAACAGTACACAGATACGCAGTATTTT
TRBJ1-4	TRBD1	few	TRBV10-3	CAISEGTVKLFF	TGTGCCATCAGTGAAGGGACAGTAAAACTGTTTTTT
TRBJ1-2	TRBD1	few	TRBV30	CAWSDRAGYTF	TGTGCCTGGAGCGACAGGGCTGGCTACACCTTC
TRBJ2-1	TRBD1	few	TRBV19	CASSITGQANEQFF	TGTGCCAGTAGTATTACGGGACAGGCGAATGAGCAGTTCTTC
TRBJ1-2	.	few	TRBV7-9	CAGVDSDYGYTF	TGTGCCGGGGTCGACAGTGACTATGGCTACACCTTC
TRBJ1-5	TRBD1	.	TRBV4-1	CASSRRTGDNQPQHF	TGCGCCAGCAGTCGTCGGACAGGGGACAATCAGCCCCAGCATTTT
TRBJ2-4	.	.	TRBV15	CATSRRGLAKNIQYF	TGTGCCACCAGCAGGCGGGGTCTAGCCAAAAACATTCAGTACTTC
TRBJ2-5	TRBD1	few	TRBV5-4	CASSGTGGYETQYF	TGTGCCAGCAGCGGGACAGGGGGTTATGAGACCCAGTACTTC
TRBJ2-7	TRBD1	.	TRBV25-1	CASSVTGGYSYEQYF	TGTGCCAGCAGTGTAACAGGGGGCTACTCCTACGAGCAGTACTTC
TRBJ2-5	.	few	TRBV5-1	CASSSQETQYF	TGCGCCAGCAGCTCACAAGAGACCCAGTACTTC
TRBJ2-3	.	few	TRBV30	CAWSVEGPDTQYF	TGTGCCTGGAGTGTAGAGGGGCCAGATACGCAGTATTTT
TRBJ2-7	.	.	TRBV30	CAWRVSGAYEQYF	TGTGCCTGGAGGGTGTCCGGGGCCTACGAGCAGTACTTC
TRBJ2-6	.	few	TRBV28	CASSLKGHNANVLTF	TGTGCCAGCAGTTTAAAGGGGCATAACGCCAACGTCCTGACTTTC
TRBJ1-2	.	.	TRBV7-2	CASSTGRYGYTF	TGTGCCAGCAGCACTGGTCGATATGGCTACACCTTC
TRBJ2-1	TRBD1	few	TRBV29-1	CSARTGGNYNEQFF	TGCAGCGCCCGGACAGGGGGGAACTACAATGAGCAGTTCTTC
TRBJ2-5	.	.	TRBV5-1	CASSLGGGQETQYF	TGCGCCAGCAGCTTGGGGGGCGGCCAAGAGACCCAGTACTTC
TRBJ1-2	.	few	TRBV29-1	CSVERGSAGNYGYTF	TGCAGCGTTGAAAGGGGGTCGGCAGGGAACTATGGCTACACCTTC